The text below deals with one T cell receptor (beta chain). Its antigen is unidentified. The entry originates in a study of T cell responses to AZD1222 COVID-19 vaccine. The study, taken as a whole, reports: The breadth and depth of Spike-specific TCRs increased once two AZD1222 doses had been given.

The CDR3 has 12 amino acids. V was clipped by 0 bases and J by 8 bases, with 5 bases between them. Germline CDR1 SNHLY, CDR2 FYNNEI. TCRdb's table, derived via immunoSEQ multiplex PCR, lists solely in-frame clones and lacks some. The sample holds about 110,000 clones; 85% to 95% are singletons and the top ten take around 5.9%. J is TRBJ2-1 and V is TRBV2; D uncertain. The sequences come from peripheral blood, collected 28 days after the second AZD1222 dose. The receptor's source is an adult who received the AZD1222 COVID-19 vaccine. CDR3 sequence reads: CASSEAPYEQFF. CDR3 nucleotides: TGTGCCAGCAGTGAAGCGCCGTATGAGCAGTTCTTC.